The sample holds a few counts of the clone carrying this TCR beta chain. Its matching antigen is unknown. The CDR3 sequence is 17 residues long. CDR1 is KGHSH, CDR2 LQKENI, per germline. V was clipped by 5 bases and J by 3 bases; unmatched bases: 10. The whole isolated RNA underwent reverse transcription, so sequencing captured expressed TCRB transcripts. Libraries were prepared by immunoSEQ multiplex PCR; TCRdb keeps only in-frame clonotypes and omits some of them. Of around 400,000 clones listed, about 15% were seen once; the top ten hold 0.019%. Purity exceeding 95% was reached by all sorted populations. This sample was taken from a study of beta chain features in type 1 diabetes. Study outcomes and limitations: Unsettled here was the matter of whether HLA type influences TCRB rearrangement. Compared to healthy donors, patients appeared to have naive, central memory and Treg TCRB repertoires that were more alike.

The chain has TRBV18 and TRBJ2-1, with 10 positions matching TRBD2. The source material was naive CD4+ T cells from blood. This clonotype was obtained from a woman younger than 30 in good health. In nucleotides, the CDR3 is TGTGCCAGCTCAAGAACTAGCGGGACCTCGGGCTACAATGAGCAGTTCTTC. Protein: CASSRTSGTSGYNEQFF.